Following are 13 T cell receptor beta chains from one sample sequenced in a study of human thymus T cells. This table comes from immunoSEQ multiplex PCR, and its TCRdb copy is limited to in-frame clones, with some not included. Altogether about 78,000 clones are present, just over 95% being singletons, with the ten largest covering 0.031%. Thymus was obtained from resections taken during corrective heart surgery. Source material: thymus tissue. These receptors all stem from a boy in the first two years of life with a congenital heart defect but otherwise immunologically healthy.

The CDR3 is CASSVVEGLDRGSGNTIYF. The CDR3 bases are TGTGCCAGCAGCGTAGTAGAAGGATTGGACAGGGGATCTGGAAACACCATATATTTT. This chain joins TRBV9 and TRBJ1-3; TRBD1 matches 9 bases. The V gene's germline CDR1 is SGDLS and CDR2 YYNGEE. V dropped 0 bases and J dropped 1; count of bases not matched to a gene: 11. The CDR3 runs 19 residues.

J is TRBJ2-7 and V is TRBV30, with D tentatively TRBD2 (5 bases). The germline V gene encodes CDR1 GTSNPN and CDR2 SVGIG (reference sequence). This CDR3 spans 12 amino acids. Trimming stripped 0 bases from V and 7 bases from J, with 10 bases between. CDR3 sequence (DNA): TGTGCCTGGAGTGTACGGAAGCGGGAGCAGTACTTC. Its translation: CAWSVRKREQYF.

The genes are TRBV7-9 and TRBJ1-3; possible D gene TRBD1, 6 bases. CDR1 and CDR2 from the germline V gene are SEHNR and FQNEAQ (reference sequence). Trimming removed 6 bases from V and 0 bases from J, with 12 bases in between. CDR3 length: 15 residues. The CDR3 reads CASSLQGTSGNTIYF. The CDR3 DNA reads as TGTGCCAGCAGTCTCCAGGGGACCTCTGGAAACACCATATATTTT.

CDR3 bases: TGTGCCAGCAGTCCTAGGGACTTCAGCACAGATACGCAGTATTTT. Translation: CASSPRDFSTDTQYF. V is TRBV28 and J is TRBJ2-3; a weak D match, TRBD2 (6 bases). V was shortened by 5 bases and J by 0 bases, with 12 bases between the two germline ends. This CDR3 comprises 15 residues. The germline V gene has CDR1 MDHEN and CDR2 SYDVKM.

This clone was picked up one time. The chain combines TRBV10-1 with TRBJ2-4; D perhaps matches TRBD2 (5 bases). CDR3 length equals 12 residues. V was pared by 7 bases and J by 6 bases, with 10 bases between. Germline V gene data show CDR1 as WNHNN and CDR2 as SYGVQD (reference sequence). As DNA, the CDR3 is TGCGCCAGCACCGGACTTTTAAACATTCAGTACTTC. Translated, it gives CASTGLLNIQYF.

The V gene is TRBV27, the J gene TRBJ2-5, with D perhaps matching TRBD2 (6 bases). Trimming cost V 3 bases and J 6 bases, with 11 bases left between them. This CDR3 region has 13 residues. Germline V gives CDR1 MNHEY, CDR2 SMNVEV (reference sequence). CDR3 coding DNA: TGTGCCAGCAGTTTTAGCGGTTTACAGACCCAGTACTTC. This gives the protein CASSFSGLQTQYF.

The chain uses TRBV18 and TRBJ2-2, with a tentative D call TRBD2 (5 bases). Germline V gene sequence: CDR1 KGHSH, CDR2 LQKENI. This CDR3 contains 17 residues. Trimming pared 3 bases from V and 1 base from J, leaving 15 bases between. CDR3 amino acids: CASSPMQSGLNTGELFF. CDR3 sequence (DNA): TGTGCCAGCTCACCGATGCAAAGCGGCCTGAACACCGGGGAGCTGTTTTTT.

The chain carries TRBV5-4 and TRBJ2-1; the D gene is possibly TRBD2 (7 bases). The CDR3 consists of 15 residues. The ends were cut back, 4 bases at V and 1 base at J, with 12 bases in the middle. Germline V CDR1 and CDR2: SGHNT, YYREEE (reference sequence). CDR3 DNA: TGTGCCAGCAGCAGGGGGGGGCGTTCCTACAATGAGCAGTTCTTC. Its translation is CASSRGGRSYNEQFF.

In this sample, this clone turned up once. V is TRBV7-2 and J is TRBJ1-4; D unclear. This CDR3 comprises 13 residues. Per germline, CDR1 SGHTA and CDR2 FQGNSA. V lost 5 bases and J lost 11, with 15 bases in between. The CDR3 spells CASSRASPGKLFF. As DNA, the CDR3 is TGTGCCAGCAGCCGGGCCAGTCCGGGGAAACTGTTTTTT.

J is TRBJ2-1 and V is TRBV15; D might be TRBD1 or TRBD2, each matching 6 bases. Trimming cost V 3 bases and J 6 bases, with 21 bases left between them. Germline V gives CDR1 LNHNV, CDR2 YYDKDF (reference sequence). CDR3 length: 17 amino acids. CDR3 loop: CATSSGGGSEGGNEQFF. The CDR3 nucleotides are TGTGCCACCAGCAGCGGAGGCGGCTCCGAGGGGGGCAATGAGCAGTTCTTC.

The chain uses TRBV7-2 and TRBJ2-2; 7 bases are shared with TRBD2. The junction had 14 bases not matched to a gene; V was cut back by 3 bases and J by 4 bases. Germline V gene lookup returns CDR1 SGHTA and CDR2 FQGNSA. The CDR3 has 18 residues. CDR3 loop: CASSLYHIAGVFTGELFF. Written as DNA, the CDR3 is TGTGCCAGCAGCTTGTACCATATTGCGGGAGTGTTCACCGGGGAGCTGTTTTTT.

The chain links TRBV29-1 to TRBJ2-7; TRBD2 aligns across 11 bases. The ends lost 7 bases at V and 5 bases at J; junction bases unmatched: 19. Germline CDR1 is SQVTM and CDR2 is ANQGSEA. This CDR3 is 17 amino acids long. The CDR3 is CSAWVGGLAGGSHEQYF. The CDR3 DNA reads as TGCAGCGCCTGGGTAGGGGGCCTAGCGGGAGGATCCCACGAGCAGTACTTC.

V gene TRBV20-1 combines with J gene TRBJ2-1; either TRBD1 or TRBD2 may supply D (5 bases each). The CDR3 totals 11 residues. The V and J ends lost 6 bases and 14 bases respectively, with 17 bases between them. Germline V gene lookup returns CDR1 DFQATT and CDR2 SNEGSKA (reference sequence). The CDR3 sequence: CSAHHRDEKFF. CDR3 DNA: TGCAGTGCGCATCACCGGGACGAAAAGTTCTTC.